This TCR beta chain came from a study of blood T cell repertoires in COVID-19. About the research overall: Sources were T cells, B-cell-depleted T cells, or PBMCs; the material itself was cDNA or gDNA.

Sequencing was performed with immunoSEQ multiplex PCR; in TCRdb, only in-frame clones are kept and a portion is missing. Among fewer than 120,000 clones listed, 88% were seen once. Germline V CDR1 and CDR2: SGHAT, FQNNGV. The CDR3 totals 14 residues. V shed 3 bases and J 6 bases; nucleotides not matched to a gene: 3. This receptor was identified in a woman between 45 and 65 years old with acute or convalescent COVID-19. The sample comprised peripheral blood. The chain couples TRBV11-2 to TRBJ2-1; 9 nucleotides line up with TRBD1. The CDR3 nucleotides are TGTGCCAGCAGCTTCGGGACAGGGACCAATGAGCAGTTCTTC. The encoded protein is CASSFGTGTNEQFF.